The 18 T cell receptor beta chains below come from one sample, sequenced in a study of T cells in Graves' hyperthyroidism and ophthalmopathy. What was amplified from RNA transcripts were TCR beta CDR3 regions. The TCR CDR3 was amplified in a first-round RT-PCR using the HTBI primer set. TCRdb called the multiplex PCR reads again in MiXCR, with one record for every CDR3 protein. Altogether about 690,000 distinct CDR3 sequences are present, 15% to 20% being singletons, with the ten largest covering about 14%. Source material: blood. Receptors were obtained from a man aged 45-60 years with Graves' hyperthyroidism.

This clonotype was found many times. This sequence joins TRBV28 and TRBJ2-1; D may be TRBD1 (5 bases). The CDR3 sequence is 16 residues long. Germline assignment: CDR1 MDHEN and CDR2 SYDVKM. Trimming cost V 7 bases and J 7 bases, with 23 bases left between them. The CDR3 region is CASKDRYGAALNEQFF. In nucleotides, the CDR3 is TGTGCCAGCAAAGACCGGTATGGGGCCGCCTTGAATGAGCAGTTCTTC.

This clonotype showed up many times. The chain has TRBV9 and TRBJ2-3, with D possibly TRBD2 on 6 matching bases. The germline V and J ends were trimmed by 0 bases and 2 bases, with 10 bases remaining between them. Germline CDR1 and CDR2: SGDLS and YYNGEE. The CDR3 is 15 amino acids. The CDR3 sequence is CASSVGGIHTDTQYF. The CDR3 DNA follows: TGTGCCAGCAGCGTAGGCGGGATCCACACAGATACGCAGTATTTT.

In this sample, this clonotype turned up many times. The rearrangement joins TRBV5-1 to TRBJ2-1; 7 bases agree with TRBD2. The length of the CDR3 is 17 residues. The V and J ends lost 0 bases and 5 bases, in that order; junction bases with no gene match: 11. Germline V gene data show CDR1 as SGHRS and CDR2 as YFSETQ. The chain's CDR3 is CASSLGGGAGTDNEQFF. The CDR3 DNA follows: TGCGCCAGCAGCTTGGGGGGAGGGGCGGGAACGGACAATGAGCAGTTCTTC.

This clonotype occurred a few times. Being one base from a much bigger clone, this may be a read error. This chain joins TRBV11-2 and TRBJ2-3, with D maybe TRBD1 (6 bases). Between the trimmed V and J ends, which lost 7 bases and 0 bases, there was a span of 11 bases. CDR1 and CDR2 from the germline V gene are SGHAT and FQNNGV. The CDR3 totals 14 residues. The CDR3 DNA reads TGTGCCAGCAACTTCGACAGGAGCACAGATACGCAGTATTTT. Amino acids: CASNFDRSTDTQYF. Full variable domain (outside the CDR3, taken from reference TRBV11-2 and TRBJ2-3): EAGVAQSPRYKIIEKRQSVAFWCNPISGHATLYWYQQILGQGPKLLIQFQNNGVVDDSQLPKDRFSAERLKGVDSTLKIQPAKLEDSAVYLCASNFDRSTDTQYFGPGTRLTVL.

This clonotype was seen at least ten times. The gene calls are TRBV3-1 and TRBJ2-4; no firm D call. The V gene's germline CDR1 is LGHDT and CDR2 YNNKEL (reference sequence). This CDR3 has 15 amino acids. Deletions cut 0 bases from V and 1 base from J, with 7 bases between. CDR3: CASSQDHYAKNIQYF. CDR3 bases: TGTGCCAGCAGCCAAGATCATTATGCCAAAAACATTCAGTACTTC. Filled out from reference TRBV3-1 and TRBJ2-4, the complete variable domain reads DTAVSQTPKYLVTQMGNDKSIKCEQNLGHDTMYWYKQDSKKFLKIMFSYNNKELIINETVPNRFSPKSPDKAHLNLHINSLELGDSAVYFCASSQDHYAKNIQYFGAGTRLSVL.

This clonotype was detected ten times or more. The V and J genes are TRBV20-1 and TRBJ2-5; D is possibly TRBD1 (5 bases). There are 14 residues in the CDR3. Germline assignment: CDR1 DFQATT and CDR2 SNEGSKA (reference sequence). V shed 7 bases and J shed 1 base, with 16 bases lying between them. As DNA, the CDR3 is TGCAGTGTTTGGGATAGGGGCCCCCAAGAGACCCAGTACTTC. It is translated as CSVWDRGPQETQYF.

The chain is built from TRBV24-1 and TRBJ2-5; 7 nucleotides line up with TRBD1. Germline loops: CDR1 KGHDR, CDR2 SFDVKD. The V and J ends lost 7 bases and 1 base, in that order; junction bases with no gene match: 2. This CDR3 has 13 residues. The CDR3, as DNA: TGTGCCACCAGAGGGACAGTCCAAGAGACCCAGTACTTC. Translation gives CATRGTVQETQYF.

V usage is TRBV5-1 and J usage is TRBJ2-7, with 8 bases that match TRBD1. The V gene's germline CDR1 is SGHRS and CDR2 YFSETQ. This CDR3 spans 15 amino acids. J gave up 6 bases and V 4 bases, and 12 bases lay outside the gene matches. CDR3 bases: TGCGCCAGCAGCAAGACCGGGACAGGACCCTCCGAGCAGTACTTC. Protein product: CASSKTGTGPSEQYF.

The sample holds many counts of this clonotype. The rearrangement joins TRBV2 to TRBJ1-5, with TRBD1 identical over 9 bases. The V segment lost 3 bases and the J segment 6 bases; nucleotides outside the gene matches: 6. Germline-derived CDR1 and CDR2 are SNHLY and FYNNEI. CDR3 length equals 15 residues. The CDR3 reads CASSDSLGQGQPQHF. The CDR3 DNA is TGTGCCAGCAGTGACTCGTTGGGACAGGGTCAGCCCCAGCATTTT.

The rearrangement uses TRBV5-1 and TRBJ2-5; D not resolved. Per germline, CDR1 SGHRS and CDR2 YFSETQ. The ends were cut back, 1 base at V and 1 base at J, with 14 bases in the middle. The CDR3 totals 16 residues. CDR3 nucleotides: TGCGCCAGCAGCTTGCAACTAACGGGCATCCAAGAGACCCAGTACTTC. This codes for CASSLQLTGIQETQYF.

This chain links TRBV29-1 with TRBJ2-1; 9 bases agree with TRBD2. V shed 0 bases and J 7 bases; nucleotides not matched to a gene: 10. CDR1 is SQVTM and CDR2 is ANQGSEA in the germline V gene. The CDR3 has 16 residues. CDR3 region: CSVEEGGGRAWNEQFF. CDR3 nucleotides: TGCAGCGTTGAAGAAGGGGGCGGGAGGGCGTGGAATGAGCAGTTCTTC.

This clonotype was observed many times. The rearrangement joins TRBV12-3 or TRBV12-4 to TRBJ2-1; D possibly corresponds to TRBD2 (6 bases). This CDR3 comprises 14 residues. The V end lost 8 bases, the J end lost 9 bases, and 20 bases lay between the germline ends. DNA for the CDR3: TGTGCCAGCGTTGCGGGGAGAAGGGCGGGTGAGCAGTTCTTC. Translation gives CASVAGRRAGEQFF.

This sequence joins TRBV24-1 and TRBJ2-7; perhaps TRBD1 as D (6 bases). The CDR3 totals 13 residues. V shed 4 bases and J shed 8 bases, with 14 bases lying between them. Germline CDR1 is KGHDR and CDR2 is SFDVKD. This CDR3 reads CATSDLGQSKQYF. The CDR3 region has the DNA TGTGCCACCAGTGACCTCGGACAGAGCAAGCAGTACTTC.

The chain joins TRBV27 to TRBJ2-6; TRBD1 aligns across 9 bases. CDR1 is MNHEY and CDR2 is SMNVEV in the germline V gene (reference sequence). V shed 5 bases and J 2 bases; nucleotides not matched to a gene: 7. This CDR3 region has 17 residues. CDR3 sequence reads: CASSPGTGTTGANVLTF. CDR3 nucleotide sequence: TGTGCCAGCAGTCCAGGGACAGGGACAACTGGGGCCAACGTCCTGACTTTC. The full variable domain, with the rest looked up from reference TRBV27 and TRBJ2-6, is EAQVTQNPRYLITVTGKKLTVTCSQNMNHEYMSWYRQDPGLGLRQIYYSMNVEVTDKGDVPEGYKVSRKEKRNFPLILESPSPNQTSLYFCASSPGTGTTGANVLTFGAGSRLTVL.

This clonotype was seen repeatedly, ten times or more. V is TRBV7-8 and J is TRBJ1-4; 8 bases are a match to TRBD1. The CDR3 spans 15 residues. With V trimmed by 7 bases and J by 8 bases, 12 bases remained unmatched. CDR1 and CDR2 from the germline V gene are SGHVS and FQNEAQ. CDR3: CASTHGGQVWEKLFF. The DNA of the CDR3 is TGTGCCAGCACACACGGGGGACAGGTTTGGGAAAAACTGTTTTTT.

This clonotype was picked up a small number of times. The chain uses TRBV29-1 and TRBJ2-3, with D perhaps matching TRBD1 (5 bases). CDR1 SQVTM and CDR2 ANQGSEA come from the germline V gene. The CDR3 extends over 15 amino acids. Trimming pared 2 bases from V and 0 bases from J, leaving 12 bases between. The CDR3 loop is CSVERTGSSTDTQYF. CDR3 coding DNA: TGCAGCGTTGAACGAACAGGCTCGAGCACAGATACGCAGTATTTT.

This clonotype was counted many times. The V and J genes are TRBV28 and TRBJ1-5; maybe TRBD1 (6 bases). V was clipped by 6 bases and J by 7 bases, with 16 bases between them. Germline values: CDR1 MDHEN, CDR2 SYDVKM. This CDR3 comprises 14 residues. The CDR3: CASSPRGAGQPQHF. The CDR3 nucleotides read TGTGCCAGCAGCCCCCGGGGGGCTGGGCAGCCCCAGCATTTT. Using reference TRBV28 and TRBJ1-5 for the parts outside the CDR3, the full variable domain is DVKVTQSSRYLVKRTGEKVFLECVQDMDHENMFWYRQDPGLGLRLIYFSYDVKMKEKGDIPEGYSVSREKKERFSLILESASTNQTSMYLCASSPRGAGQPQHFGDGTRLSIL.

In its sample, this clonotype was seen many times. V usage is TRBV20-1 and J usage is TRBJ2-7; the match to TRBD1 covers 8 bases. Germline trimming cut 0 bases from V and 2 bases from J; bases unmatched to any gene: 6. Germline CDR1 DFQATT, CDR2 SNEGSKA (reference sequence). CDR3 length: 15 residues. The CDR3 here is CSARDPTGVPYEQYF. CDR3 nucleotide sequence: TGCAGTGCTAGAGATCCGACAGGGGTTCCCTACGAGCAGTACTTC.